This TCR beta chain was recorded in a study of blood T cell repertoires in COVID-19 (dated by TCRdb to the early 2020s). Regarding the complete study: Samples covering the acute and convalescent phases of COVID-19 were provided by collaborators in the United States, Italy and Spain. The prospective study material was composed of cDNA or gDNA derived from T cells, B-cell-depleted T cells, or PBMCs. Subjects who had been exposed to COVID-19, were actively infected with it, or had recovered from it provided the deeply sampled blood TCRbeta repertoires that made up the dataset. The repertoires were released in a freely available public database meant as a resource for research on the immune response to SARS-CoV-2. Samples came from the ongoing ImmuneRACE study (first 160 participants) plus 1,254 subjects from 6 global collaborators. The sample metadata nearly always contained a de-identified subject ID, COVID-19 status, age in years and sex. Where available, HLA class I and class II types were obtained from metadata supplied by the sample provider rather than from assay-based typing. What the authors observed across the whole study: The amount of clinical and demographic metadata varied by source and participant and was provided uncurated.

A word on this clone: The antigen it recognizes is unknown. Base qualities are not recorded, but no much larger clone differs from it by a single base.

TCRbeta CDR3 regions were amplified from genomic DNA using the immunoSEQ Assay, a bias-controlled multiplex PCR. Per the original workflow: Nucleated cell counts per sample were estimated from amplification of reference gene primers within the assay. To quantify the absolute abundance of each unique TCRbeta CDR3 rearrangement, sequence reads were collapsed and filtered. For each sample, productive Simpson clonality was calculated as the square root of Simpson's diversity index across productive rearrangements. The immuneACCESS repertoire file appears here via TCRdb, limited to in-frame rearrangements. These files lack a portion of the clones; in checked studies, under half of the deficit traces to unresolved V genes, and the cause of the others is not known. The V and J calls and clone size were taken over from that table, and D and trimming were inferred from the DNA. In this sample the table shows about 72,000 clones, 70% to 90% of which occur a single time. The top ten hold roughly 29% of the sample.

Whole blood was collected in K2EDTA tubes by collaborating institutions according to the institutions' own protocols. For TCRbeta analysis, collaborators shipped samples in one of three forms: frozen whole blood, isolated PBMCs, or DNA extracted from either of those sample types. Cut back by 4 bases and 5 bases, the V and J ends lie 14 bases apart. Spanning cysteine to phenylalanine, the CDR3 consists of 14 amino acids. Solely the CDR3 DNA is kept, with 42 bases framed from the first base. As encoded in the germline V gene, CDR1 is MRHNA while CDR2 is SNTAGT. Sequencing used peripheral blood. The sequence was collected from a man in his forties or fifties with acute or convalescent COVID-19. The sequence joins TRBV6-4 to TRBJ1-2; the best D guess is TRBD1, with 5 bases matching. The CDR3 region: CASSVWGVYYGYTF. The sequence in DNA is TGTGCCAGCAGTGTTTGGGGGGTTTATTATGGCTACACCTTC.